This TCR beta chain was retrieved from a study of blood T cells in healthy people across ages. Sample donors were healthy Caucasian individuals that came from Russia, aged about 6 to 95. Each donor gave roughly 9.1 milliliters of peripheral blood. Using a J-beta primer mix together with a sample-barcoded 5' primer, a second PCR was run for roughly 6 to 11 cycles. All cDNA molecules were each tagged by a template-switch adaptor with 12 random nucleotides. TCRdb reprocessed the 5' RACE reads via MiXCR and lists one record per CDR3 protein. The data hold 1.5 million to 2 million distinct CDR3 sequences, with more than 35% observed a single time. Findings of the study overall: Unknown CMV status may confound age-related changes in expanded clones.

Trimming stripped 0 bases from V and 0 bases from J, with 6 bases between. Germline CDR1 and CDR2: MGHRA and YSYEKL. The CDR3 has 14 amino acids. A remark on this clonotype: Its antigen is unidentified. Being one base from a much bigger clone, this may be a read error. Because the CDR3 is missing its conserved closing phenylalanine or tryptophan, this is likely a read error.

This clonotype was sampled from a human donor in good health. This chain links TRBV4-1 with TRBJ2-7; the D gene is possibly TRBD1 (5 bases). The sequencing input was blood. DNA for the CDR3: TGCGCCAGCAGCCAAGACAGGGTCTCCTACGAGCAGTACTAC. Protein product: CASSQDRVSYEQYY.